This is a list of T cell receptor beta chains from one sample in a study of immune reconstitution after stem cell transplant in scleroderma. Each CDR3 protein is one row after TCRdb ran MiXCR on the RT-PCR reads. The sample has hundreds of distinct CDR3 sequences, 21% seen once. The specimen was collected before or after autologous hematopoietic stem cell transplantation (not recorded which). These receptors all stem from a female donor with systemic sclerosis. Each CDR3 is given with its conserved first and last residue. Fields, in order: D gene, J gene, clone size, V gene, CDR3 protein, CDR3 DNA. A D gene is named only where the DNA matches it firmly. Some rows have no size entry. The others give once, few or many, or a class for an expanded clone.

NA	TRBJ2-5	large	TRBV20-1	CSASAPKGSQTQYF	TGCAGTGCTAGTGCGCCCAAGGGGTCCCAGACCCAGTACTTC
TRBD1	TRBJ1-4	NA	TRBV20-1	CSARRDSEKLFF	TGCAGTGCTAGACGGGACAGCGAAAAACTGTTTTTT
NA	TRBJ2-2	NA	TRBV5-4	CASSLEQGRTGELFF	TGTGCCAGCAGCTTGGAACAGGGGAGGACCGGGGAGCTGTTTTTT
NA	TRBJ2-5	large	TRBV11-2	CASSGGHEETQYF	TGTGCCAGCAGCGGAGGACACGAAGAGACCCAGTACTTC
NA	TRBJ1-1	large	TRBV19	CASSAYRDTEAFF	TGTGCCAGTAGTGCCTACAGGGACACTGAAGCTTTCTTT
NA	TRBJ1-5	large	TRBV28	CASSLYWGPQHF	TGTGCCAGCAGTTTATATTGGGGTCCCCAGCATTTT
NA	TRBJ2-7	large	TRBV20-1	CSANPGEARSYEQYF	TGCAGTGCGAATCCGGGGGAAGCGCGGTCCTACGAGCAGTACTTC
NA	TRBJ2-7	few	TRBV29-1	CSVELRYEQYF	TGCAGCGTTGAACTTCGCTACGAGCAGTACTTC
NA	TRBJ2-3	medium-sized	TRBV12-3/TRBV12-4	CASSFMPDTQYF	TGTGCCAGCAGTTTTATGCCAGATACGCAGTATTTT
NA	TRBJ2-7	large	TRBV2	CASTLDAGYEQYF	TGTGCCAGCACCCTCGATGCGGGGTATGAGCAGTACTTC
TRBD2	TRBJ2-3	few	TRBV6-2/TRBV6-3	CASNRNSGDTQYF	TGTGCCAGCAATAGGAATAGCGGGGATACGCAGTATTTT
TRBD1	TRBJ2-1	large	TRBV14	CASSQDLNRGRYNEQFF	TGTGCCAGCAGCCAAGATCTAAACAGGGGACGGTACAATGAGCAGTTCTTC
TRBD1	TRBJ2-5	large	TRBV20-1	CSAEAGGTETQYF	TGCAGTGCTGAAGCAGGGGGAACGGAGACCCAGTACTTC
TRBD2	TRBJ2-5	large	TRBV12-3/TRBV12-4	CASSYRSGARETQYF	TGTGCCAGCAGTTATAGGAGCGGGGCCCGAGAGACCCAGTACTTC
TRBD1	TRBJ1-1	NA	TRBV25-1	CASRGGWGQGARKTEAFF	TGTGCCAGCAGGGGAGGGTGGGGACAGGGGGCGCGGAAGACTGAAGCTTTCTTT
NA	TRBJ1-1	NA	TRBV6-5	CASSYLSNTEAFF	TGTGCCAGCAGTTACTTATCGAACACTGAAGCTTTCTTT
NA	TRBJ2-1	large	TRBV7-3	CASSLDKSSYNEQFF	TGTGCCAGCAGCTTAGACAAGAGCTCCTACAATGAGCAGTTCTTC
NA	TRBJ1-5	NA	TRBV4-2	CASSQDKVQPQHF	TGTGCCAGCAGCCAAGATAAGGTTCAGCCCCAGCATTTT
NA	TRBJ2-6	NA	TRBV19	CASSIKDTPSGANVLTF	TGTGCCAGTAGTATAAAAGACACGCCCTCTGGGGCCAACGTCCTGACTTTC
NA	TRBJ2-1	NA	TRBV7-2	CASSLVGIDEQFF	TGTGCCAGCAGCTTAGTAGGGATCGATGAGCAGTTCTTC
TRBD1	TRBJ1-2	NA	TRBV20-1	CSARDLGTGEAGGYTF	TGCAGTGCTAGAGATCTCGGGACAGGGGAAGCCGGTGGCTACACCTTC
NA	TRBJ2-3	hyperexpanded	TRBV7-3	CASSPDRSTDTQYF	TGTGCCAGCAGCCCCGACAGAAGCACAGATACGCAGTATTTT
TRBD1	TRBJ1-2	large	TRBV7-2	CASEQGEGYGYTF	TGTGCCAGTGAACAGGGGGAAGGCTATGGCTACACCTTC
NA	TRBJ2-2	large	TRBV29-1	CSVDDSGGELFF	TGCAGCGTTGATGACTCCGGCGGGGAGCTGTTTTTT
TRBD1	TRBJ2-1	large	TRBV7-2	CASSLGLGQGRGEQFF	TGTGCCAGCAGCTTAGGTCTGGGACAGGGGAGAGGTGAGCAGTTCTTC
TRBD1	TRBJ2-3	few	TRBV10-1	CASSEWTGVTDTQYF	TGCGCCAGCAGTGAGTGGACAGGAGTCACAGATACGCAGTATTTT
NA	TRBJ2-1	large	TRBV28	CASSLGTAPGGSYNEQFF	TGTGCCAGCAGTTTAGGGACTGCACCCGGGGGCTCCTACAATGAGCAGTTCTTC
NA	TRBJ2-2	few	TRBV10-1	CASSESRFYTGELFF	TGCGCCAGCAGTGAATCCCGATTTTACACCGGGGAGCTGTTTTTT
TRBD2	TRBJ2-7	large	TRBV7-2	CASSSGGVSGSLKQYF	TGTGCCAGCAGCTCTGGCGGGGTTAGCGGGAGTCTAAAGCAGTACTTC
TRBD1	TRBJ2-7	large	TRBV24-1	CATSDSPGQGAEEQYF	TGTGCCACCAGTGATTCTCCGGGACAGGGGGCTGAAGAGCAGTACTTC
TRBD2	TRBJ2-1	medium-sized	TRBV14	CASSHPLAGGSYNEQFF	TGTGCCAGCAGCCACCCACTAGCGGGAGGGTCCTACAATGAGCAGTTCTTC
TRBD1	TRBJ2-1	NA	TRBV7-6	CASSLTGGDDNEQFF	TGTGCCAGCAGCTTAACAGGGGGCGATGACAATGAGCAGTTCTTC
NA	TRBJ2-1	medium-sized	TRBV4-3	CASSQKGGAFGPGYNEQFF	TGCGCCAGCAGCCAAAAAGGAGGAGCTTTTGGGCCCGGCTACAATGAGCAGTTCTTC
NA	TRBJ2-1	large	TRBV7-9	CASREGAHYNEQFF	TGTGCCAGCAGGGAGGGGGCGCATTACAATGAGCAGTTCTTC
TRBD2	TRBJ2-1	NA	TRBV6-5	CASSPSGGSYNEQFF	TGTGCCAGCAGCCCCAGCGGGGGGTCGTACAATGAGCAGTTCTTC
TRBD1	TRBJ2-4	large	TRBV5-6	CASSFRDRENIQYF	TGTGCCAGCAGCTTCCGGGACAGGGAAAACATTCAGTACTTC
NA	TRBJ1-1	NA	TRBV2	CASSEVENTEAFF	TGTGCCAGCAGTGAAGTAGAGAACACTGAAGCTTTCTTT
NA	TRBJ1-3	NA	TRBV19	CASSTQYSGNTIYF	TGTGCCAGTAGTACTCAGTACTCTGGAAACACCATATATTTT
TRBD1	TRBJ1-4	large	TRBV19	CASSGQGMNEKLFF	TGTGCCAGTAGCGGACAGGGGATGAATGAAAAACTGTTTTTT
TRBD1	TRBJ2-5	large	TRBV6-5	CASSQNGGTGAETQYF	TGTGCCAGCAGCCAAAACGGCGGGACAGGGGCTGAGACCCAGTACTTC
NA	TRBJ2-1	large	TRBV6-2/TRBV6-3	CASSYSLDEQFF	TGTGCCAGCAGTTACTCGCTAGATGAGCAGTTCTTC
NA	TRBJ1-1	large	TRBV11-3	CASSLGADRNTEAFF	TGTGCCAGCAGCTTAGGTGCTGACAGGAACACTGAAGCTTTCTTT
TRBD1	TRBJ2-5	NA	TRBV10-2	CASSVDRQETQYF	TGCGCCAGCAGTGTGGACAGGCAAGAGACCCAGTACTTC
TRBD2	TRBJ2-2	large	TRBV20-1	CSAREAGGPLGELFF	TGCAGTGCCAGGGAAGCGGGAGGGCCTTTGGGGGAGCTGTTTTTT
NA	TRBJ2-5	large	TRBV10-3	CATLTGETQYF	TGTGCCACCCTGACCGGGGAGACCCAGTACTTC
NA	TRBJ1-5	large	TRBV20-1	CSARGSMRVTGNQPQHF	TGCAGTGCTAGAGGGTCTATGAGGGTCACTGGCAATCAGCCCCAGCATTTT
NA	TRBJ1-4	large	TRBV30	CAWSVIFRRRGKTVF	TGTGCCTGGAGTGTAATTTTCCGGCGGCGGGGAAAAACTGTTTTT
TRBD1	TRBJ2-7	few	TRBV7-9	CASSSPWTGGLDEQYF	TGTGCCAGCAGCTCCCCGTGGACAGGGGGCCTTGACGAGCAGTACTTC
NA	TRBJ1-5	NA	TRBV20-1	CSARTGTPNQPQHF	TGCAGTGCTAGAACCGGGACACCAAATCAGCCCCAGCATTTT
NA	TRBJ1-1	hyperexpanded	TRBV28	CASSLGRRTEAFF	TGTGCCAGCAGTTTGGGGAGACGCACTGAAGCTTTCTTT
NA	TRBJ2-7	large	TRBV6-2/TRBV6-3	CASRGTPVSYEQYF	TGTGCCAGCAGAGGGACACCGGTTTCCTACGAGCAGTACTTC
TRBD1	TRBJ2-2	NA	TRBV7-2	CASSLGGQGNTGELFF	TGTGCCAGCAGCTTGGGCGGACAGGGGAACACCGGGGAGCTGTTTTTT
NA	TRBJ2-1	large	TRBV21-1	CARQGPGHNEQFF	TGTGCCAGACAGGGCCCGGGCCACAATGAGCAGTTCTTC
NA	TRBJ1-2	large	TRBV7-2	CASSVRENYGYTF	TGTGCCAGCAGCGTCCGGGAGAACTATGGCTACACCTTC
NA	TRBJ2-1	large	TRBV2	CATEHPPDDEQFF	TGTGCCACCGAACATCCACCAGACGATGAGCAGTTCTTC
NA	TRBJ2-7	large	TRBV7-2	CASSPRGPEQYF	TGTGCCAGCAGCCCCAGAGGGCCCGAGCAGTACTTC
TRBD1	TRBJ1-4	large	TRBV20-1	CSARFPGQAYVKLFF	TGCAGTGCTAGATTTCCAGGACAGGCGTATGTAAAACTGTTTTTT
NA	TRBJ2-3	NA	TRBV27	CASSLGGPLSDTQYF	TGTGCCAGCAGTTTAGGGGGGCCTTTGTCAGATACGCAGTATTTT
TRBD1	TRBJ1-1	hyperexpanded	TRBV6-1	CASSEGTGSRALSAFF	TGTGCCAGCAGTGAAGGGACAGGATCAAGGGCCCTGTCGGCTTTCTTT